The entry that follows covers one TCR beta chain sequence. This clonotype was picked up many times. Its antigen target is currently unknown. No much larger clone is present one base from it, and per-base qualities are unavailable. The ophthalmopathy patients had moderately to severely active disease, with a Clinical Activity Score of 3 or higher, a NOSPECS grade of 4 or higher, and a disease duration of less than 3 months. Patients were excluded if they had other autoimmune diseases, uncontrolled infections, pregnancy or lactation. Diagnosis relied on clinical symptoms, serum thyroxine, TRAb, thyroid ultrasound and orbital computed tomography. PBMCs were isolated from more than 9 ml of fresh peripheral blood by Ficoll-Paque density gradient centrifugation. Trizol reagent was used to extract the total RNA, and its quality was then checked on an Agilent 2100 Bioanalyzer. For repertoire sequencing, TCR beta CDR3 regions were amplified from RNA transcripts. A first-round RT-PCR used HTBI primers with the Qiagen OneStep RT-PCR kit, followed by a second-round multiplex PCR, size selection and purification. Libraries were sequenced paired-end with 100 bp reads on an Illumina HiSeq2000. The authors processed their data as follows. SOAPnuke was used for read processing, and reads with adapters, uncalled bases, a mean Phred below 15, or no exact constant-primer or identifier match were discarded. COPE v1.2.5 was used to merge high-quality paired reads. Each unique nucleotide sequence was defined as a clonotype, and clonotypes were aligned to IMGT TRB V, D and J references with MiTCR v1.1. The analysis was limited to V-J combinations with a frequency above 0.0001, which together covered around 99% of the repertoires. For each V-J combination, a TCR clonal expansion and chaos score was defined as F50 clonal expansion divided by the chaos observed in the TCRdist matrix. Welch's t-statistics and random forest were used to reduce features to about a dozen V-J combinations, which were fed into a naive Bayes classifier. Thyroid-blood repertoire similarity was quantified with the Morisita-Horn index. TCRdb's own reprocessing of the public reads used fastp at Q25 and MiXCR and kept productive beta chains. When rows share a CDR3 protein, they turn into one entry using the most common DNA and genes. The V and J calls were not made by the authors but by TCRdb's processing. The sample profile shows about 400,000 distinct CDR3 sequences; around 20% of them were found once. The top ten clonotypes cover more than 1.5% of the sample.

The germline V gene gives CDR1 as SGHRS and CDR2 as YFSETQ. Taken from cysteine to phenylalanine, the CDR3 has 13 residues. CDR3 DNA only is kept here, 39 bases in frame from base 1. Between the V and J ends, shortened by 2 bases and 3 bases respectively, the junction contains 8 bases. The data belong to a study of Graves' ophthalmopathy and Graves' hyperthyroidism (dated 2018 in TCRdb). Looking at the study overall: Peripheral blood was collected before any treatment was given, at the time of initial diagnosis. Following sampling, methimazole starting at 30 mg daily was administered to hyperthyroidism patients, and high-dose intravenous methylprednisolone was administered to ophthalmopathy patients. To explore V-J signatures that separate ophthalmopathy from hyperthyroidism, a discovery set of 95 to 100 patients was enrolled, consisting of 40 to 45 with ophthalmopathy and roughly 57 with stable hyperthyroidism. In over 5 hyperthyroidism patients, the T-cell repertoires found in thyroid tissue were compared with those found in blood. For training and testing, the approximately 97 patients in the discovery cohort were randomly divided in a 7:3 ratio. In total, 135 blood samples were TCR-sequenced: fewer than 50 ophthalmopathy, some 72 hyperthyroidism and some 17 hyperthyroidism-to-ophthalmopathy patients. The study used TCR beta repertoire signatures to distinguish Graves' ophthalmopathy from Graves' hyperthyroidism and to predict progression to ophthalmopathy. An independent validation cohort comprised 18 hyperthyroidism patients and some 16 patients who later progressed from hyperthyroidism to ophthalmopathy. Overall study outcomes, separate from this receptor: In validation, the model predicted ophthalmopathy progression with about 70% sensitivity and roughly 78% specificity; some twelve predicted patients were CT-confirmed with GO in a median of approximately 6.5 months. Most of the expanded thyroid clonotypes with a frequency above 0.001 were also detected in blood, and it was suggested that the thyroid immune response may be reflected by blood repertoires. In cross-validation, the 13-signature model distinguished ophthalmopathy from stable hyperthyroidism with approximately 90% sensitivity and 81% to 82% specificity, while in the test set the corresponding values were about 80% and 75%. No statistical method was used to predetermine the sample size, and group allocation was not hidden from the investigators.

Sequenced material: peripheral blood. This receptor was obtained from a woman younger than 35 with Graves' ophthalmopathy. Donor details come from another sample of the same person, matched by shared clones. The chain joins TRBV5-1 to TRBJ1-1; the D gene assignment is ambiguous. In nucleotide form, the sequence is TGCGCCAGCAGCTTTGAGTTGGACACTGAAGCTTTCTTT. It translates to CASSFELDTEAFF.